This TCR beta chain comes out of a study of blood T cell repertoires in COVID-19. Study overall: Collection of acute and convalescent COVID-19 samples took place in the United States, Italy and Spain. In each case, the material was cDNA or gDNA derived from T cells, B-cell-depleted T cells, or PBMCs.

The CDR3 runs 15 residues. The germline V gene encodes CDR1 SGHRS and CDR2 YFSETQ. With 0 bases removed from V and 5 bases from J, the gap between germline ends came to 11 bases. As handled by the study authors: How many nucleated cells were present was estimated from reference gene primer amplification. Method: immunoSEQ multiplex PCR; TCRdb's copy keeps in-frame clones and lacks some. V, J and clone size derive from that table, while D and trimming were established from the DNA sequence. This table has around 160,000 clones, more than 80% appearing once. This clone was detected once. It was during active infection that Seattle patients were enrolled and then longitudinally followed.

The chain links TRBV5-1 to TRBJ2-2; D perhaps matches TRBD1 (6 bases). The source of this sequence is a man between 18 and 35 years old with COVID-19, enrolled during active disease. The source material was peripheral blood. CDR3 bases: TGCGCCAGCAGCTTGGGCGGACAGATTACCGGGGAGCTGTTTTTT. It is translated as CASSLGGQITGELFF.